This T cell receptor (beta chain) is drawn from a study of cytomegalovirus exposure and HLA in healthy donors. 13 Jbeta primers and 60 Vbeta primers were used for the PCR. This table comes from immunoSEQ multiplex PCR, and its TCRdb copy is limited to in-frame clones, with some not included. The sample holds over 130,000 clones, around 80% seen once. Germline loops: CDR1 MNHEY, CDR2 SMNVEV (reference sequence). J lost 8 bases, V lost 5 bases, and 12 bases had no gene match. The CDR3 is 15 amino acids. This receptor was taken from a man aged 50-59 years in good health and CMV-seronegative. The chain employs TRBV27 and TRBJ1-2; 9 nucleotides match TRBD1. Material for sequencing was PBMCs. As DNA, the CDR3 is TGTGCCAGCAGTATCTCCGGGACAGGGCGTTACGGCTACACCTTC. Its translation is CASSISGTGRYGYTF.